The 18 T cell receptor beta chains below were found in one sample sequenced in a study of T cell responses to AZD1222 COVID-19 vaccine. The table came from immunoSEQ multiplex PCR; TCRdb's copy has only in-frame clones and leaves some out. In the table there are some 190,000 clones, 80% to 90% of which are singletons. Sequenced material: peripheral blood, taken on day 0 of AZD1222 vaccination. The receptors shown here come from an adult in good health.

The chain uses TRBV5-4 and TRBJ2-5; no clear D. The V gene lost 4 bases and the J gene lost 5 bases, with 12 bases spanning the gap. This CDR3 contains 13 residues. Germline V CDR1 and CDR2: SGHNT, YYREEE (reference sequence). For the CDR3, the DNA is TGTGCCAGCAGCCCTCGCCACGAGGAGACCCAGTACTTC. The encoded protein is CASSPRHEETQYF.

The rearrangement uses TRBV20-1 and TRBJ2-7, with 7 bases identical to TRBD2. The CDR3 spans 13 residues. J gave up 2 bases and V 3 bases, and 4 bases lay outside the gene matches. CDR1 and CDR2 (germline): DFQATT, SNEGSKA (reference sequence). The CDR3 loop is CSASPLAAYEQYF. CDR3 in DNA: TGCAGTGCTAGTCCTCTAGCGGCCTACGAGCAGTACTTC.

The chain links TRBV9 to TRBJ2-7; D gene uncertain. V lost 3 bases and J lost 3, with 16 bases in between. The germline CDR1 and CDR2 sequences are SGDLS and YYNGEE. The CDR3 runs 15 residues. DNA of the CDR3: TGTGCCAGCAGCGCAACAACCTCCCCACTCTACGAGCAGTACTTC. This codes for CASSATTSPLYEQYF. The full variable domain, completed using reference TRBV9 and TRBJ2-7, is DSGVTQTPKHLITATGQRVTLRCSPRSGDLSVYWYQQSLDQGLQFLIQYYNGEERAKGNILERFSAQQFPDLHSELNLSSLELGDSALYFCASSATTSPLYEQYFGPGTRLTVT.

This chain connects TRBV19 to TRBJ2-7, with D maybe TRBD2 (5 bases). Germline CDR1 is LNHDA and CDR2 is SQIVND (reference sequence). Trimming shortened V by 5 bases and J by 3 bases, and 11 bases separated the two germline ends. This CDR3 contains 13 residues. The CDR3 here is CASSGVAGYEQYF. The DNA of the CDR3 is TGTGCCAGTAGTGGTGTGGCGGGCTACGAGCAGTACTTC. Together with reference TRBV19 and TRBJ2-7, the CDR3 gives the full variable domain: DGGITQSPKYLFRKEGQNVTLSCEQNLNHDAMYWYRQDPGQGLRLIYYSQIVNDFQKGDIAEGYSVSREKKESFPLTVTSAQKNPTAFYLCASSGVAGYEQYFGPGTRLTVT.

The V call is TRBV10-1, the J call TRBJ2-1; D is ambiguous. The CDR3 contains 16 residues. V was pared by 3 bases and J by 1 base, with 13 bases between. Germline V gene sequence: CDR1 WNHNN, CDR2 SYGVQD (reference sequence). The DNA for the CDR3 is TGCGCCAGCAGTGACCCCAGCGTAGGGTCCTACAATGAGCAGTTCTTC. Translated, it gives CASSDPSVGSYNEQFF.

The chain combines TRBV27 with TRBJ1-2, with D perhaps TRBD1 (6 bases). This CDR3 is built from 16 residues. Germline assignment: CDR1 MNHEY and CDR2 SMNVEV (reference sequence). Trimming removed 6 bases from V and 8 bases from J, with 25 bases in between. The CDR3 bases are TGTGCCAGCAGCTTTTGGACCGTGGGGGGGCCTCTGGGCTACACCTTC. Amino acid sequence: CASSFWTVGGPLGYTF.

The rearrangement joins TRBV12-3 or TRBV12-4 to TRBJ2-7; D call uncertain. CDR3 length: 13 residues. The V end lost 5 bases, the J end lost 3 bases, and 11 bases lay between the germline ends. The CDR3 DNA reads TGTGCCAGCAGTACCTCGAGGTACTACGAGCAGTACTTC. It is translated as CASSTSRYYEQYF.

This chain joins TRBV3-1 (or the pseudogene TRBV3-2) and TRBJ1-2; D gene uncertain. This CDR3 contains 14 residues. Germline CDR1 reads LGHDT; CDR2 reads YNNKEL (reference sequence). The V and J ends lost 4 bases and 4 bases respectively, with 13 bases between them. The CDR3 region has the DNA TGTGCCAGCAGCCCAACGGGGTTATCCTATGGCTACACCTTC. Encoded protein: CASSPTGLSYGYTF.

The V gene is TRBV3-1 (or the pseudogene TRBV3-2), the J gene TRBJ1-5; D may be TRBD1 (6 bases). Deletions cut 1 base from V and 9 bases from J, with 10 bases between. CDR1 and CDR2 (germline): LGHDT, YNNKEL (reference sequence). The CDR3 loop spans 13 amino acids. The CDR3 protein is CASSQVGGGPQHF. CDR3 sequence (DNA): TGTGCCAGCAGCCAAGTTGGAGGGGGGCCCCAGCATTTT.

J is TRBJ2-5 and V is TRBV9; no clear D gene. CDR1 is SGDLS and CDR2 is YYNGEE in the germline V gene. The length of the CDR3 is 14 residues. Between the trimmed V and J ends, which lost 0 bases and 7 bases, there was a span of 13 bases. The CDR3 reads CASSVVGQYGTQYF. The CDR3 DNA reads TGTGCCAGCAGCGTAGTCGGTCAATATGGGACCCAGTACTTC.

V and J are TRBV28 and TRBJ1-1; D not certain. Germline V lookup: CDR1 MDHEN, CDR2 SYDVKM. Trimming stripped 2 bases from V and 3 bases from J, with 10 bases between. CDR3 length equals 14 residues. The DNA of the CDR3 is TGTGCCAGCAGTTTAACGCAAACCTACACTGAAGCTTTCTTT. This encodes CASSLTQTYTEAFF. Combining the CDR3 with reference TRBV28 and TRBJ1-1 gives the whole variable domain DVKVTQSSRYLVKRTGEKVFLECVQDMDHENMFWYRQDPGLGLRLIYFSYDVKMKEKGDIPEGYSVSREKKERFSLILESASTNQTSMYLCASSLTQTYTEAFFGQGTRLTVV.

The chain links TRBV2 to TRBJ2-7, with D unresolved. This CDR3 region has 12 residues. V was trimmed by 2 bases and J by 6 bases, leaving 8 bases between them. The germline CDR1 and CDR2 sequences are SNHLY and FYNNEI. CDR3 nucleotides: TGTGCCAGCAGTGAACCCTCCCTCGAGCAGTACTTC. Its protein product is CASSEPSLEQYF.

This sequence joins TRBV6-5 and TRBJ2-7, with TRBD1 identical over 8 bases. The ends lost 7 bases at V and 1 base at J; junction bases unmatched: 6. The CDR3 has 14 residues. The germline V gene has CDR1 MNHEY and CDR2 SVGAGI. CDR3: CASKPTGDSYEQYF. CDR3 DNA: TGTGCCAGCAAACCGACAGGGGATTCCTACGAGCAGTACTTC.

The rearrangement links TRBV5-1 to TRBJ2-3; no definite D call. Germline V gene lookup returns CDR1 SGHRS and CDR2 YFSETQ. The CDR3 is made up of 14 amino acids. V was pared by 0 bases and J by 0 bases, with 5 bases between. CDR3 region: CASSLVQSTDTQYF. CDR3 sequence (DNA): TGCGCCAGCAGCTTGGTTCAGAGCACAGATACGCAGTATTTT.

This clone was recorded only once. V usage is TRBV2 and J usage is TRBJ2-1; D is ambiguous. V lost 7 bases and J 7 bases, leaving 14 bases between the germline ends. This CDR3 spans 13 amino acids. Germline values: CDR1 SNHLY, CDR2 FYNNEI. CDR3 sequence (DNA): TGTGCCAGCATGGGTCGCAATGTGAATGAGCAGTTCTTC. Its protein is CASMGRNVNEQFF.

For this clone: This CDR3 is also generated by other DNA sequences in the sample. The V and J genes are TRBV19 and TRBJ1-5; D remains unclear. V lost 3 bases and J lost 4, with 4 bases in between. The CDR3 spans 12 residues. CDR1 is LNHDA, CDR2 SQIVND, per germline (reference sequence). CDR3 DNA sequence: TGTGCCAGTAGTATTGGGAATCAGCCCCAGCATTTT. Protein product: CASSIGNQPQHF.

The chain carries TRBV29-1 and TRBJ2-7; D is uncertain. V was shortened by 6 bases and J by 2 bases, with 11 bases between the two germline ends. CDR3 length equals 12 residues. Germline loops: CDR1 SQVTM, CDR2 ANQGSEA. The CDR3 bases are TGCAGCGTATCTACACCCACCTACGAGCAGTACTTC. It translates to CSVSTPTYEQYF.

The chain recombines TRBV10-2 with TRBJ2-7, with TRBD2 as a possible D gene (5 bases). The CDR3 is 12 amino acids. The V gene's germline CDR1 is WSHSY and CDR2 SAAADI. Trimming shortened V by 7 bases and J by 5 bases, and 12 bases separated the two germline ends. The CDR3 protein is CASTPPGNEQYF. The CDR3 DNA follows: TGCGCCAGCACACCTCCCGGGAACGAGCAGTACTTC.